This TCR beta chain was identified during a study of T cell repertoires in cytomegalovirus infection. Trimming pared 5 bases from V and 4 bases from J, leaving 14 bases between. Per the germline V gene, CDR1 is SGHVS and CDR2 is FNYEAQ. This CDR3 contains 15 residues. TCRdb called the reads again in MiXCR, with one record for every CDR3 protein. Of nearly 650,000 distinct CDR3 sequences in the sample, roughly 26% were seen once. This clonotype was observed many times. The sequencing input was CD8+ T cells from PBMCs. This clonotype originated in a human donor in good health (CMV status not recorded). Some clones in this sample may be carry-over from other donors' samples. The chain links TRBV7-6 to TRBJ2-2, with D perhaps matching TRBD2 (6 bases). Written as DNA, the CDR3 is TGTGCCAGCAGCCCCGCGGGATTTGGCACCGGGGAGCTGTTTTTT. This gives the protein CASSPAGFGTGELFF.